A single sample gave rise to the 22 T cell receptor beta chains below, sequenced in a study of blood T cells in healthy people across ages. A second PCR of 7 to 11 cycles used a sample-barcoded 5' primer and a J-beta primer mix. TCRdb used MiXCR to reprocess the 5' RACE reads, holding one entry per CDR3 protein. The table has some 900,000 distinct CDR3 sequences, about 48% seen once; the top ten hold around an eighth. Sequencing used blood. These receptors originate from a man between 25 and 39 years old in good health.

Many counts were recorded for this clonotype. This chain links TRBV6-2 or TRBV6-3 with TRBJ2-7, with D possibly being TRBD2 (6 bases). The CDR3 spans 16 residues. The V and J ends lost 2 bases and 0 bases respectively, with 14 bases between them. The germline V gene encodes CDR1 MNHEY and CDR2 SVGEGT. The CDR3 sequence: CASSYVRGNSSYEQYF. The CDR3, as DNA: TGTGCCAGCAGTTACGTCCGGGGGAATTCCTCCTACGAGCAGTACTTC.

The V gene is TRBV28, the J gene TRBJ2-1, with 8 bases identical to TRBD2. The J call could be wrong; TRBJ2-7 is a better fit for the DNA end. The CDR3 is 16 residues long. Per the germline V gene, CDR1 is MDHEN and CDR2 is SYDVKM. The CDR3: CASSPRTSSSYNEQYF. The CDR3, as DNA: TGTGCCAGCAGTCCGCGGACTAGCAGCTCCTACAATGAGCAGTACTTC.

This chain links TRBV10-3 with TRBJ2-7; TRBD1 or TRBD2 may be the D gene (5 bases each). V dropped 0 bases and J dropped 0 bases, with 12 bases sitting between them. The CDR3 consists of 16 residues. From germline, CDR1 is ENHRY and CDR2 SYGVKD. CDR3 loop: CAISESWGRGSYEQYF. The CDR3, as DNA: TGTGCCATCAGTGAGTCCTGGGGGAGAGGCTCCTACGAGCAGTACTTC.

This clonotype was seen ten or more times. The V gene is TRBV11-1, the J gene TRBJ2-3; D may be TRBD2 (6 bases). Trimming took 4 bases from V and 3 from J, leaving 11 bases between them. The CDR3 contains 14 residues. CDR1 is SGHAT, CDR2 FQDESV, per germline (reference sequence). The CDR3 nucleotides read TGTGCCAGCAGCTCCGGGGGTAAAACAGATACGCAGTATTTT. It is translated as CASSSGGKTDTQYF.

V is TRBV5-1 and J is TRBJ1-6, with D possibly matching TRBD1 (5 bases). Trimming stripped 3 bases from V and 6 bases from J, with 13 bases between. This CDR3 is 15 amino acids long. CDR1 SGHRS and CDR2 YFSETQ come from the germline V gene. The CDR3 protein is CASSWGGSGNSPLHF. CDR3 DNA: TGCGCCAGCAGCTGGGGGGGTTCCGGTAATTCACCCCTCCACTTT.

The chain carries TRBV5-1 and TRBJ2-7, with 10 bases matching TRBD1. The trim removed 6 bases at V and 5 bases at J, leaving 5 bases unmatched. This CDR3 is built from 13 residues. The germline gives CDR1 SGHRS, CDR2 YFSETQ. The CDR3 DNA is TGCGCCAGCAACACCGGGACAGGGGACGAGCAGTACTTC. Translation gives CASNTGTGDEQYF.

The V and J genes are TRBV11-2 and TRBJ2-7; D might be TRBD1 (7 bases). The CDR3 sequence is 15 residues long. V was shortened by 4 bases and J by 3 bases, with 16 bases between the two germline ends. Looked up from germline, CDR1 is SGHAT and CDR2 is FQNNGV. CDR3 coding DNA: TGTGCCAGCAGCTCGCGGGACAGAGCTTTCTACGAGCAGTACTTC. Its protein product is CASSSRDRAFYEQYF.

The CDR3 nucleotides are TGTGCCAGCAGCAGCTTAGAGCAAGAGACCCAGTACTTC. Its translation is CASSSLEQETQYF. The V and J genes are TRBV7-6 and TRBJ2-5; D is unresolved. Trimming removed 5 bases from V and 2 bases from J, with 9 bases in between. Per germline, CDR1 SGHVS and CDR2 FNYEAQ. This CDR3 spans 13 amino acids. Full variable domain (outside the CDR3, taken from reference TRBV7-6 and TRBJ2-5): GAGVSQSPRYKVTKRGQDVALRCDPISGHVSLYWYRQALGQGPEFLTYFNYEAQQDKSGLPNDRFSAERPEGSISTLTIQRTEQRDSAMYRCASSSLEQETQYFGPGTRLLVL.

This clonotype has only a few counts. J is TRBJ2-3 and V is TRBV12-3 or TRBV12-4; D uncertain. V dropped 7 bases and J dropped 4 bases, with 12 bases sitting between them. The CDR3 has 13 amino acids. The CDR3 region has the DNA TGTGCCAGCACCAACGGGTTTCCAGATACGCAGTATTTT. Protein: CASTNGFPDTQYF.

This CDR3 is CASSSQTSRTYNEQFF. The DNA of the CDR3 is TGTGCCAGCAGCTCTCAGACTAGCAGGACCTACAATGAGCAGTTCTTC. J is TRBJ2-1 and V is TRBV4-2; TRBD2 matches at 7 bases. The CDR3 totals 16 residues. From germline, CDR1 is LGHNA and CDR2 YNFKEQ. V lost 5 bases to trimming and J lost 2 bases; unmatched junction nucleotides: 9.

The V call is TRBV6-5, the J call TRBJ1-1; 9 nucleotides line up with TRBD1. The CDR3 is made up of 16 amino acids. The V gene end was trimmed by 6 bases and the J gene end by 4 bases; junction bases not matched to a gene: 12. The germline V gene has CDR1 MNHEY and CDR2 SVGAGI. The CDR3 loop is CASSVGTGIAGTEAFF. The DNA for the CDR3 is TGTGCCAGCAGCGTAGGGACAGGGATTGCGGGCACTGAAGCTTTCTTT.

This chain joins TRBV7-9 and TRBJ2-7, with D possibly being TRBD2 (5 bases). The CDR3 is 12 residues long. Germline V gene lookup returns CDR1 SEHNR and CDR2 FQNEAQ (reference sequence). Trimming removed 4 bases from V and 6 bases from J, with 10 bases in between. The CDR3 sequence is CASSSPGLEQYF. CDR3 bases: TGTGCCAGCAGCTCACCAGGACTCGAGCAGTACTTC.

This clonotype was observed a handful of times. The chain recombines TRBV7-9 with TRBJ2-5; perhaps TRBD2 as D (5 bases). Germline values: CDR1 SEHNR, CDR2 FQNEAQ (reference sequence). The CDR3 sequence is 13 residues long. V lost 9 bases and J 4 bases, leaving 15 bases between the germline ends. CDR3 residues: CASRGGAGETQYF. In DNA form, the CDR3 reads TGTGCCAGTCGAGGTGGCGCGGGAGAGACCCAGTACTTC.

This clonotype appeared a few times. The rearrangement joins TRBV7-8 to TRBJ2-7, with TRBD1 matching over 9 bases. The V gene end was trimmed by 5 bases and the J gene end by 4 bases; junction bases not matched to a gene: 6. Germline V gene sequence: CDR1 SGHVS, CDR2 FQNEAQ. This CDR3 is 14 amino acids long. CDR3 nucleotides: TGTGCCAGCAGCCATGACAGGGGGTTATACGAGCAGTACTTC. It codes for CASSHDRGLYEQYF.

In its sample, this clonotype was seen a few times. The rearrangement joins TRBV6-1 to TRBJ1-1; D remains ambiguous. There are 14 residues in the CDR3. Trimming removed 6 bases from V and 1 base from J, with 12 bases in between. Germline CDR1 and CDR2: MNHNS and SASEGT. The CDR3 nucleotides are TGTGCCAGCAGGTACGGACCCAAGAACACTGAAGCTTTCTTT. Encoded protein: CASRYGPKNTEAFF.

The chain carries TRBV5-6 and TRBJ2-1, with 9 bases that match TRBD2. The germline gives CDR1 SGHDT, CDR2 YYEEEE. The CDR3 sequence is 14 residues long. V shed 6 bases, J shed 9 bases, and the junction held 10 bases outside the gene matches. The CDR3 DNA is TGTGCCAGCATCCAACCTAGCGGGGTGGGTGAGCAGTTCTTC. Amino acids: CASIQPSGVGEQFF.

The chain employs TRBV20-1 and TRBJ2-4; tentatively, D is TRBD2 (5 bases). The CDR3 runs to 15 residues. V lost 1 base and J lost 8, with 18 bases in between. Germline V gene lookup returns CDR1 DFQATT and CDR2 SNEGSKA (reference sequence). The CDR3 reads CSARGPLVGADIQYF. In DNA, the CDR3 is TGCAGTGCTAGAGGCCCGCTAGTTGGAGCGGACATTCAGTACTTC.

This clonotype was observed a few times. The rearrangement links TRBV4-2 to TRBJ2-7, with a tentative D call TRBD1 (6 bases). Trimming took 0 bases from V and 3 from J, leaving 21 bases between them. Germline values: CDR1 LGHNA, CDR2 YNFKEQ. The CDR3 is 18 amino acids. The DNA of the CDR3 is TGTGCCAGCAGCCAAGAGACCCCAGCAGCGACAGGCAACTACGAGCAGTACTTC. Amino acid sequence: CASSQETPAATGNYEQYF.

This clonotype was detected ten times or more. The chain couples TRBV7-2 to TRBJ2-7; 8 bases fit TRBD2. The junction had 7 bases not matched to a gene; V was cut back by 5 bases and J by 4 bases. The CDR3 has 14 amino acids. CDR1 and CDR2 (germline): SGHTA, FQGNSA. CDR3 sequence: CASSPVAGPYEQYF. In DNA form, the CDR3 reads TGTGCCAGCAGCCCCGTAGCGGGGCCTTACGAGCAGTACTTC.

This clonotype has just one count. The J gene is TRBJ2-2, the V gene TRBV7-6; 10 nucleotides match TRBD1. The CDR3 is made up of 16 amino acids. The V segment lost 5 bases and the J segment 7 bases; nucleotides outside the gene matches: 10. Germline V gives CDR1 SGHVS, CDR2 FNYEAQ. The CDR3 sequence is CASSSPDRGLRGELFF. The CDR3 coding sequence is TGTGCCAGCAGCAGTCCGGACAGGGGGTTACGCGGGGAGCTGTTTTTT.

This clonotype was picked up many times. The rearrangement joins TRBV6-1 to TRBJ2-5; D is unclear. The CDR3 runs to 10 residues. Germline V CDR1 and CDR2: MNHNS, SASEGT. Trimming shortened V by 6 bases and J by 2 bases, and 1 base separated the two germline ends. The CDR3 DNA is TGTGCCAGCAGACAAGAGACCCAGTACTTC. It codes for CASRQETQYF.

This clonotype has at least ten counts. The V gene is TRBV7-2, the J gene TRBJ1-2, with TRBD1 identical over 8 bases. Unmatched junction bases numbered 9, after V lost 5 bases and J lost 10 bases. Germline lookup yields CDR1 SGHTA and CDR2 FQGNSA. CDR3 length: 13 amino acids. CDR3 nucleotides: TGTGCCAGCAGCCGTGGACAGGGCCTTTTCTACACCTTC. Its protein product is CASSRGQGLFYTF.